The 13 T cell receptor beta chains reported below all come from one sample, sequenced in a study of T cell repertoires in cytomegalovirus infection. The antigens of these receptors remain unknown. A single record per CDR3 protein comes from TCRdb applying MiXCR to the reads. The sample includes hundreds of thousands of distinct CDR3 sequences, about 42% seen only once; the top ten take around 45%. Here the sequenced sample was cultured PBMCs, taken from culture after CMV antigen stimulation. The receptors shown here come from a human donor in good health (CMV status not recorded). Some clones in this sample may be carry-over from other donors' samples.

This sequence joins TRBV4-1 and TRBJ2-7, with 9 bases fitting TRBD1. The J segment lost 5 bases and the V segment lost 4 bases, leaving 12 bases of the junction unmatched. The germline V gene encodes CDR1 MGHRA and CDR2 YSYEKL. The CDR3 spans 16 residues. CDR3 sequence (DNA): TGCGCCAGCAGCCCTTCAACCGGACAGGGGATTAACGAGCAGTACTTC. Residues: CASSPSTGQGINEQYF.

J is TRBJ1-2 and V is TRBV20-1; no clear D gene. V was clipped by 0 bases and J by 0 bases, with 5 bases between them. Looked up from germline, CDR1 is DFQATT and CDR2 is SNEGSKA (reference sequence). CDR3 length: 13 amino acids. CDR3 sequence: CSARDGTNYGYTF. CDR3 nucleotide sequence: TGCAGTGCTAGAGACGGGACTAACTATGGCTACACCTTC.

The chain employs TRBV6-1 and TRBJ1-1; no reliable D call. This CDR3 is built from 14 residues. Trimming stripped 6 bases from V and 4 bases from J, with 15 bases between. Germline V gene sequence: CDR1 MNHNS, CDR2 SASEGT. The CDR3 DNA reads TGTGCCAGCAGCCAACAGACCCTGGGCACTGAAGCTTTCTTT. Its protein product is CASSQQTLGTEAFF.

There are a few counts of this clonotype. The chain joins TRBV20-1 to TRBJ2-1; D possibly matches TRBD1 or TRBD2 (6 bases each). The CDR3 runs 16 residues. CDR1 is DFQATT and CDR2 is SNEGSKA in the germline V gene (reference sequence). Trimming removed 0 bases from V and 1 base from J, with 13 bases in between. The CDR3 DNA sequence: TGCAGTGCTAGAGATCCCCTAGGGGGGTCCTACAATGAGCAGTTCTTC. This sequence encodes CSARDPLGGSYNEQFF.

This clonotype appeared a few times. J is TRBJ2-2 and V is TRBV4-3, with 8 bases that match TRBD2. Germline V gene lookup returns CDR1 LGHNA and CDR2 YSLEER. CDR3 length: 19 amino acids. J was trimmed by 6 bases and V by 1 base; bases with no gene match: 16. CDR3 in amino acids: CASSQAGLAVPYGAGELFF. Written as DNA, the CDR3 is TGCGCCAGCAGCCAAGCCGGACTAGCCGTGCCTTATGGAGCCGGGGAGCTGTTTTTT.

The chain has TRBV7-8 and TRBJ2-1; 10 bases align to TRBD2. After removal of 6 bases from V and 5 bases from J, the junction contained 4 bases not matched to a gene. Looked up from germline, CDR1 is SGHVS and CDR2 is FQNEAQ. The CDR3 sequence is 14 residues long. The CDR3 nucleotides read TGTGCCAGCAGTTTCCTAGCGGGGGACAATGAGCAGTTCTTC. The encoded protein is CASSFLAGDNEQFF.

This rearrangement joins TRBV7-2 to TRBJ2-7; D is uncertain. Germline CDR1 and CDR2: SGHTA and FQGNSA. The CDR3 contains 13 residues. The ends were cut back, 2 bases at V and 0 bases at J, with 5 bases in the middle. The CDR3 DNA reads TGTGCCAGCAGCTTATTTCTCTCCTACGAGCAGTACTTC. Amino acids: CASSLFLSYEQYF.

The chain has TRBV6-1 and TRBJ2-7; D could derive from TRBD1 or TRBD2 (5 bases each). This CDR3 is built from 14 residues. Germline loops: CDR1 MNHNS, CDR2 SASEGT. The V end was cut by 0 bases, the J end by 7 bases, with 13 bases between. The CDR3 loop reads CASSEAPGPWEQYF. In nucleotides, the CDR3 is TGTGCCAGCAGTGAAGCGCCGGGGCCTTGGGAGCAGTACTTC.

This clonotype was counted a few times. The chain combines TRBV7-2 with TRBJ2-1; D not certain. Per the germline V gene, CDR1 is SGHTA and CDR2 is FQGNSA. The CDR3 contains 14 residues. Trimming took off 8 bases at V and 2 bases at J, with 13 bases between the two ends. The CDR3 DNA follows: TGTGCCAGCGGCCGAGTAAGAGCCTACAATGAGCAGTTCTTC. Translation gives CASGRVRAYNEQFF.

This clonotype was seen a handful of times. J is TRBJ2-5 and V is TRBV7-2; the D is unclear. The germline CDR1 and CDR2 sequences are SGHTA and FQGNSA. This CDR3 has 14 amino acids. V lost 0 bases to trimming and J lost 1 base, with 6 bases between them. CDR3 in DNA: TGTGCCAGCAGCTTAGCGAGTATCCAAGAGACCCAGTACTTC. Its translation is CASSLASIQETQYF.

This sequence joins TRBV7-6 and TRBJ2-5; 8 nucleotides agree with TRBD2. V lost 3 bases to trimming and J lost 9 bases; unmatched junction nucleotides: 9. This CDR3 has 14 residues. CDR1 SGHVS and CDR2 FNYEAQ come from the germline V gene. The CDR3, as DNA: TGTGCCAGCAGCTTTTTCGGGGGGGCCCAGTCCCAGTACTTC. Protein product: CASSFFGGAQSQYF.

The chain links TRBV2 to TRBJ2-3, with D perhaps matching TRBD2 (6 bases). The germline V gene has CDR1 SNHLY and CDR2 FYNNEI. Trimming removed 4 bases from V and 3 bases from J, with 14 bases in between. The CDR3 extends over 15 amino acids. This CDR3 reads CASSVVGGVTDTQYF. CDR3 nucleotide sequence: TGTGCCAGCAGTGTGGTTGGAGGGGTTACAGATACGCAGTATTTT.

The CDR3 here is CASSSTTAADTQYF. The CDR3 nucleotides are TGTGCCAGCAGCTCTACGACAGCCGCAGATACGCAGTATTTT. The chain is built from TRBV7-6 and TRBJ2-3, with D possibly being TRBD1 (5 bases). Germline CDR1 SGHVS, CDR2 FNYEAQ. This CDR3 has 14 residues. Trimming shortened V by 4 bases and J by 4 bases, and 12 bases separated the two germline ends.